This paragraph reports one T cell receptor (beta chain). This specimen comes from a study of shared T cell receptors in the human thymus. Profiling relied on immunoSEQ multiplex PCR, and the TCRdb table lists in-frame clones only, not all of them. The sample contains hundreds of thousands of clones, approximately 89% of which appear only once. Trimming left V 6 bases short and J 3 bases short, with 20 bases between. CDR1 and CDR2 (germline): MNHEY, SMNVEV (reference sequence). The CDR3 is 16 amino acids. These same records also appear under a second study, on human thymus T cells. According to that study: It was healthy Finnish infants having corrective surgery for congenital heart defects who were the donors. Surgeons resected thymus tissue during corrective heart surgery. Thymic and blood repertoires appeared to carry a bias in their V and J gene usage. Thymic TCR repertoires of unrelated people reportedly overlapped highly.

The sequencing sample was made of thymocytes. The TCR originated in a boy younger than two with a congenital heart defect. The V gene is TRBV27, the J gene TRBJ1-1; a possible D gene is TRBD1 (6 bases). CDR3 sequence reads: CASRPRGWGFYTEAFF. In DNA form, the CDR3 reads TGTGCCAGCAGACCCAGGGGCTGGGGATTTTACACTGAAGCTTTCTTT.